This paragraph covers one TCR beta chain sequence. J gave up 9 bases and V 3 bases, and 8 bases lay outside the gene matches. The CDR3 consists of 13 residues. The V gene's germline CDR1 is LNHDA and CDR2 SQIVND (reference sequence). This entry comes from a study of T cell changes during pregnancy in multiple sclerosis. This table comes from immunoSEQ multiplex PCR, and its TCRdb copy is limited to in-frame clones, with some not included. The sample has approximately 20,000 clones; roughly 90% are singletons. The sequence derives from a female donor in good health, enrolled as a control in a pregnancy study. Sequencing used CD8+ T cells from peripheral blood mononuclear cells, obtained in the second trimester of pregnancy. The chain couples TRBV19 to TRBJ2-7; TRBD1 matches at 7 bases. The DNA of the CDR3 is TGTGCCAGTAGTATGGATCTGGCAGGGGGGCAGTACTTC. Translated, it gives CASSMDLAGGQYF.